The 14 T cell receptor beta chains presented below share a single source sample, sequenced in a study of shared clonotypes between healthy human individuals. Method: immunoSEQ multiplex PCR; TCRdb's copy keeps in-frame clones and lacks some. The sample includes hundreds of thousands of clones, roughly 97% of them seen just once. Sequencing used naive CD4+ T cells sorted from blood. Subset given: CD45RA+ positively selected. These TCRs come from a woman aged 25-40 years in good health.

This chain joins TRBV11-2 and TRBJ2-7, with D possibly TRBD2 on 6 matching bases. The CDR3 has 17 residues. The germline V gene encodes CDR1 SGHAT and CDR2 FQNNGV. V gave up 4 bases and J gave up 7 bases, with 26 bases separating them. DNA of the CDR3: TGTGCCAGCAGCTCCTATGGGTCAGGGTGGACGCGGGAAGAGCAGTACTTC. Amino acid sequence: CASSSYGSGWTREEQYF.

The DNA of the CDR3 is TGTGCCAGCAGTTACTCGAAAGTTACGCAGTATTTT. Protein: CASSYSKVTQYF. The chain carries TRBV6-6 and TRBJ2-3; D uncertain. Germline-derived CDR1 and CDR2 are MNHNY and SVGAGI (reference sequence). The CDR3 is made up of 12 amino acids. V lost 0 bases and J 8 bases, leaving 6 bases between the germline ends.

This rearrangement joins TRBV19 to TRBJ1-1; D not resolved. The V and J ends lost 2 bases and 1 base respectively, with 14 bases between them. The CDR3 spans 16 residues. The germline V gene encodes CDR1 LNHDA and CDR2 SQIVND (reference sequence). CDR3 coding DNA: TGTGCCAGTAGTATAAGCGGCCGGCGATCGAACACTGAAGCTTTCTTT. This sequence encodes CASSISGRRSNTEAFF. Combining the CDR3 with reference TRBV19 and TRBJ1-1 gives the whole variable domain DGGITQSPKYLFRKEGQNVTLSCEQNLNHDAMYWYRQDPGQGLRLIYYSQIVNDFQKGDIAEGYSVSREKKESFPLTVTSAQKNPTAFYLCASSISGRRSNTEAFFGQGTRLTVV.

The chain joins TRBV7-2 to TRBJ1-6; D gene uncertain. V was trimmed by 0 bases and J by 9 bases, leaving 15 bases between them. The germline gives CDR1 SGHTA, CDR2 FQGNSA. The CDR3 contains 16 residues. The CDR3 region has the DNA TGTGCCAGCAGCTTAGCGTCTCCAGCCCTCCTTTCACCCCTCCACTTT. Protein sequence: CASSLASPALLSPLHF.

This clone was recorded only once. The chain has TRBV7-3 and TRBJ2-3; no clear D. Germline lookup yields CDR1 SGHTA and CDR2 FQGTGA. Trimming left V 4 bases short and J 0 bases short, with 8 bases between. The CDR3 contains 14 residues. The CDR3 nucleotides read TGTGCCAGCAGCTATGGGTCTAGCACAGATACGCAGTATTTT. Translating it yields CASSYGSSTDTQYF. The variable domain in full, with the rest retrieved from reference TRBV7-3 and TRBJ2-3, is GAGVSQTPSNKVTEKGKYVELRCDPISGHTALYWYRQSLGQGPEFLIYFQGTGAADDSGLPNDRFFAVRPEGSVSTLKIQRTERGDSAVYLCASSYGSSTDTQYFGPGTRLTVL.

This clone was found once. J is TRBJ1-4 and V is TRBV5-1; 9 bases map to TRBD1. CDR1 is SGHRS, CDR2 YFSETQ, per germline. The CDR3 has 15 amino acids. V gave up 1 base and J gave up 7 bases; unmatched junction bases: 5. The CDR3 DNA follows: TGCGCCAGCAGCTTGCTAGGGGACAGGGCTGAAAAACTGTTTTTT. This encodes CASSLLGDRAEKLFF.

J is TRBJ2-3 and V is TRBV7-3; TRBD2 matches 15 bases. V was clipped by 2 bases and J by 4 bases; unmatched bases: 10. The length of the CDR3 is 19 residues. Per the germline V gene, CDR1 is SGHTA and CDR2 is FQGTGA. CDR3 protein: CASSLDPGTSGRSADTQYF. The DNA for the CDR3 is TGTGCCAGCAGCTTAGACCCCGGGACTAGCGGGAGGAGCGCAGATACGCAGTATTTT.

The genes are TRBV5-1 and TRBJ1-1; D not certain. V was pared by 5 bases and J by 8 bases, with 10 bases between. The length of the CDR3 is 11 residues. Germline V gene sequence: CDR1 SGHRS, CDR2 YFSETQ. The CDR3 DNA follows: TGCGCCAGCAGAGAGGCGCAGGAAGCTTTCTTT. Translation gives CASREAQEAFF. Variable domain in full (rest from reference TRBV5-1 and TRBJ1-1): KAGVTQTPRYLIKTRGQQVTLSCSPISGHRSVSWYQQTPGQGLQFLFEYFSETQRNKGNFPGRFSGRQFSNSRSEMNVSTLELGDSALYLCASREAQEAFFGQGTRLTVV.

This clone has just a few counts. V usage is TRBV28 and J usage is TRBJ1-3; D remains unclear. Germline CDR1 is MDHEN and CDR2 is SYDVKM. Trimming stripped 2 bases from V and 7 bases from J, with 12 bases between. The CDR3 covers 14 residues. CDR3 loop: CASSLAAKGNTIYF. CDR3 coding DNA: TGTGCCAGCAGTTTAGCGGCAAAAGGGAACACCATATATTTT.

The gene calls are TRBV2 and TRBJ2-5; 13 bases are a match to TRBD2. With the DNA end fitting TRBJ2-7 better, the J assignment may be wrong. The CDR3 spans 15 residues. Germline V gives CDR1 SNHLY, CDR2 FYNNEI. The CDR3 nucleotides are TGTGCCAGCAGTGAATTTGGACTAGCGGGAGCCGAGCAGTACTTC. As protein: CASSEFGLAGAEQYF.

This chain links TRBV7-3 with TRBJ1-1; D is perhaps TRBD1 (5 bases). Between the trimmed V and J ends, which lost 6 bases and 8 bases, there was a span of 22 bases. The CDR3 runs 15 residues. Germline CDR1 SGHTA, CDR2 FQGTGA. The CDR3 here is CASRRDGASVGEAFF. For the CDR3, the DNA is TGTGCCAGCAGGAGGGACGGAGCCTCGGTGGGAGAAGCTTTCTTT.

The V call is TRBV11-2, the J call TRBJ2-1; the D call may be TRBD1 or TRBD2 (5 bases each). Trimming stripped 0 bases from V and 3 bases from J, with 15 bases between. The V gene's germline CDR1 is SGHAT and CDR2 FQNNGV. CDR3 length: 17 residues. DNA for the CDR3: TGTGCCAGCAGCTTAGAGTCTGGGGGTCAAGGCTACAATGAGCAGTTCTTC. The encoded protein is CASSLESGGQGYNEQFF.

The chain combines TRBV2 with TRBJ2-1; D is possibly TRBD1 (6 bases). CDR3 length: 13 amino acids. Germline CDR1 is SNHLY and CDR2 is FYNNEI. Trimming took 6 bases from V and 8 from J, leaving 14 bases between them. This chain's CDR3 is CASRSGVLDEQFF. In DNA, the CDR3 is TGTGCCAGCAGATCAGGGGTCTTAGATGAGCAGTTCTTC.

The chain joins TRBV28 to TRBJ2-7, with no clear D. Trimming stripped 6 bases from V and 3 bases from J, with 12 bases between. There are 13 residues in the CDR3. Germline CDR1 MDHEN, CDR2 SYDVKM. CDR3 residues: CASRPGDGYEQYF. CDR3 nucleotides: TGTGCCAGCAGGCCAGGAGACGGCTACGAGCAGTACTTC.